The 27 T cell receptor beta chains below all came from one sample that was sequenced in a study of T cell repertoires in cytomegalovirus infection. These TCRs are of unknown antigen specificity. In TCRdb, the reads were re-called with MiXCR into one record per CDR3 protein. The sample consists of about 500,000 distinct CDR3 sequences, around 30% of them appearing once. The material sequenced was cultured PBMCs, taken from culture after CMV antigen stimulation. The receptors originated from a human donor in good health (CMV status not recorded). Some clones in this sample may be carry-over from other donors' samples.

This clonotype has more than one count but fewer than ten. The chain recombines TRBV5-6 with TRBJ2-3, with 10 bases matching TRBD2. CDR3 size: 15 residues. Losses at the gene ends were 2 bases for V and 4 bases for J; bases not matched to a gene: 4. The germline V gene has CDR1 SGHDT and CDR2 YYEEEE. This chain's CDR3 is CASSFSLAGADTQYF. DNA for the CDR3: TGTGCCAGCAGCTTCAGTCTAGCGGGAGCAGATACGCAGTATTTT.

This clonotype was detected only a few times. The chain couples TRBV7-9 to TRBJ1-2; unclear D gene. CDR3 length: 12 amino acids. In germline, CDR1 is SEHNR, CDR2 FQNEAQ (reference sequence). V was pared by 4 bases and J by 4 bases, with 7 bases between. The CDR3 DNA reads TGTGCCAGCAGCTACCCGGGCTATGGCTACACCTTC. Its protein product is CASSYPGYGYTF.

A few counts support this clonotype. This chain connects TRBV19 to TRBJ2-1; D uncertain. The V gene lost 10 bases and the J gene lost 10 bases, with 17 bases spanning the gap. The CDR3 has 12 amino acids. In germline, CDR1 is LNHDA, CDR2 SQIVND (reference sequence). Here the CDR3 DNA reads TGTGCCACTCTCGACCCCTCCTGGGAGCAGTTCTTC. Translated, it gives CATLDPSWEQFF.

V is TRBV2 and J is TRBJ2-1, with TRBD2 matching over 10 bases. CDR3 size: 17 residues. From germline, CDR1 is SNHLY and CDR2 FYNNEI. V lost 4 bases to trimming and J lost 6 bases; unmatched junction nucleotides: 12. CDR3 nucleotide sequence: TGTGCCAGCAGTGCCCACAGGTCTAGCGGGAGTCCCAATGAGCAGTTCTTC. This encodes CASSAHRSSGSPNEQFF.

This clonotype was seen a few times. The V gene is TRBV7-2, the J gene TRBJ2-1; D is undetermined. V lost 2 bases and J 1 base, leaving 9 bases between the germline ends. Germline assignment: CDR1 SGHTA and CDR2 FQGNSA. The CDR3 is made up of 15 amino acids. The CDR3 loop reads CASSLHVVSYNEQFF. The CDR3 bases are TGTGCCAGCAGCTTACATGTGGTGTCCTACAATGAGCAGTTCTTC.

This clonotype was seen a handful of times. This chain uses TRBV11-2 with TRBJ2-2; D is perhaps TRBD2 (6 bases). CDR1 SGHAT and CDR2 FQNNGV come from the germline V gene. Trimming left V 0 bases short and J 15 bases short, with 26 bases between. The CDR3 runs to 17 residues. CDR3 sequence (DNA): TGTGCCAGCAGCTTAGAGACAGCCTTCAGGTCCGACCCGGGGGTGTTTTTT. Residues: CASSLETAFRSDPGVFF.

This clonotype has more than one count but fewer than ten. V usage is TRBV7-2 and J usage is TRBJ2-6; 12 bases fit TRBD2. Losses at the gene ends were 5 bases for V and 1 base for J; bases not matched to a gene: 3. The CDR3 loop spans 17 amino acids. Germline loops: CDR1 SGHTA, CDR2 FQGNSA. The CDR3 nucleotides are TGTGCCAGCAGCCGGACTAGCGGGAAGTCTGGGGCCAACGTCCTGACTTTC. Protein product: CASSRTSGKSGANVLTF.

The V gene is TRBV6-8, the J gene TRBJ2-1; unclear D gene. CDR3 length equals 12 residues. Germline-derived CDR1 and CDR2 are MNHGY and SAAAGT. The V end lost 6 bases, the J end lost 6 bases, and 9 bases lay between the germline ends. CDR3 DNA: TGTGCCAGCAGCCCGATTTCCAATGAGCAGTTCTTC. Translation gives CASSPISNEQFF.

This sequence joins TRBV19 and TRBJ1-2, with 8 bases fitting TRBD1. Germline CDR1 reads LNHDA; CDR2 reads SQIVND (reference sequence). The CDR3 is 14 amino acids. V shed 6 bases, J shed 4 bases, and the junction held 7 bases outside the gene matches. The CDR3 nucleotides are TGTGCCAGTAGGGCCAGGGGGCAGACCTATGGCTACACCTTC. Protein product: CASRARGQTYGYTF. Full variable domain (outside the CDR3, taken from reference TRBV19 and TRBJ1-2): DGGITQSPKYLFRKEGQNVTLSCEQNLNHDAMYWYRQDPGQGLRLIYYSQIVNDFQKGDIAEGYSVSREKKESFPLTVTSAQKNPTAFYLCASRARGQTYGYTFGSGTRLTVV.

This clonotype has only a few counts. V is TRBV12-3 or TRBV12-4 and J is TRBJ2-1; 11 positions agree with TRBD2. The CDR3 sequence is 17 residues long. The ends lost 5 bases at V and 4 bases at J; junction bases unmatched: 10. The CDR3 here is CASSGFSTSGTYNEQFF. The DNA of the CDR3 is TGTGCCAGCAGTGGTTTTTCGACTAGCGGGACTTACAATGAGCAGTTCTTC.

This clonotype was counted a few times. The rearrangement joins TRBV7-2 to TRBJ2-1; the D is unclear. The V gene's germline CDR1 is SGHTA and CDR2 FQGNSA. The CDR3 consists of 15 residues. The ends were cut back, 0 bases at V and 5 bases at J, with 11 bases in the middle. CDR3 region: CASSLAPPRNNEQFF. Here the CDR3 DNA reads TGTGCCAGCAGCTTAGCCCCCCCGAGAAACAATGAGCAGTTCTTC.

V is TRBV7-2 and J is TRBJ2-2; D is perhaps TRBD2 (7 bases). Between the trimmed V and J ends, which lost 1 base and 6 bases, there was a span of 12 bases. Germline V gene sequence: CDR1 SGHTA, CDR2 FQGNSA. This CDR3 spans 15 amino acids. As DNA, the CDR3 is TGTGCCAGCAGCTTAGTCAGGGGAGGGGCCGGGGAGCTGTTTTTT. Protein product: CASSLVRGGAGELFF.

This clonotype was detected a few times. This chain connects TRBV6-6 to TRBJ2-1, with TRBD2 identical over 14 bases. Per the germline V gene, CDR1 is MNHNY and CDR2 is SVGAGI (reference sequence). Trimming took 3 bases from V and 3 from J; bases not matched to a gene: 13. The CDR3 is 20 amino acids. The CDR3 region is CASSYYNPGTSGSSYNEQFF. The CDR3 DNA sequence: TGTGCCAGCAGTTATTACAACCCCGGGACTAGCGGGAGCAGCTACAATGAGCAGTTCTTC.

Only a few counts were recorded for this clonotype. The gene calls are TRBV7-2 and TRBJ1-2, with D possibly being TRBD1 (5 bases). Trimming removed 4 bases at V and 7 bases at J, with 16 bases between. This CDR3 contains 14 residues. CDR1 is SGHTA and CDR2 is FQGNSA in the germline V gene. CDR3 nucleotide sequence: TGTGCCAGCAGCTCTGTTCAGGGTGTTTCTGGCTACACCTTC. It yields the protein CASSSVQGVSGYTF. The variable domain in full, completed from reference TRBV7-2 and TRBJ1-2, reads GAGVSQSPSNKVTEKGKDVELRCDPISGHTALYWYRQSLGQGLEFLIYFQGNSAPDKSGLPSDRFSAERTGGSVSTLTIQRTQQEDSAVYLCASSSVQGVSGYTFGSGTRLTVV.

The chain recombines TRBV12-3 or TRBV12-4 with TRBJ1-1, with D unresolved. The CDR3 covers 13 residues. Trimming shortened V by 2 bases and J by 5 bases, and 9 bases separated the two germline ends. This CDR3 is CASSLNGWTEAFF. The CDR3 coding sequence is TGTGCCAGCAGTTTAAATGGATGGACTGAAGCTTTCTTT.

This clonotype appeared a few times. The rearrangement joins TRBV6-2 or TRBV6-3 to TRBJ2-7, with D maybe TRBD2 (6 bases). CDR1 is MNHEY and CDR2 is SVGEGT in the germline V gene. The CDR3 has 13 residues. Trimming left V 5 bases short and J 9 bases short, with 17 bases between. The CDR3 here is CASSALGEVRQYF. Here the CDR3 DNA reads TGTGCCAGCAGTGCCTTGGGGGAGGTGAGGCAGTACTTC.

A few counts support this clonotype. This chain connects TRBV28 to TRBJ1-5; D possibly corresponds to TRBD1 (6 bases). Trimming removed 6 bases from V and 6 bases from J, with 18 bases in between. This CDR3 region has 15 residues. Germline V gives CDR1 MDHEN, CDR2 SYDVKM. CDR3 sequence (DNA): TGTGCCAGCAGCGGGCCCAGGGGTGGGATTCAGCCCCAGCATTTT. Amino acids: CASSGPRGGIQPQHF.

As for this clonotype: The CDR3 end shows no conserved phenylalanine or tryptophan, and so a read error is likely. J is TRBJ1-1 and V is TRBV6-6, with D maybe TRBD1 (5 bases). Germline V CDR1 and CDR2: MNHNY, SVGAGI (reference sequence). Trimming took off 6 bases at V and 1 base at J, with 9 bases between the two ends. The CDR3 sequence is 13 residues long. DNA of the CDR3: TGTGCCAGCAGAATTACAGGGAACACTGAAGCTTTCGTT. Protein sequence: CASRITGNTEAFV.

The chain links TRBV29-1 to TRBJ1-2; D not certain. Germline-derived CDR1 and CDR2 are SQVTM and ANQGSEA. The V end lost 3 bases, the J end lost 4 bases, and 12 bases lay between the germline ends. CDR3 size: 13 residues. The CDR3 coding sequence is TGCAGCGTTGATTCGGTGGGTGCCTATGGCTACACCTTC. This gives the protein CSVDSVGAYGYTF.

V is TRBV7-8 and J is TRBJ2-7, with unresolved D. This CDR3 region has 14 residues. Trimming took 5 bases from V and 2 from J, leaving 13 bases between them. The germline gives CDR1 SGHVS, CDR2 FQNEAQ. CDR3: CASSRARLTYEQYF. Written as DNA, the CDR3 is TGTGCCAGCAGCCGTGCCAGACTTACCTACGAGCAGTACTTC.

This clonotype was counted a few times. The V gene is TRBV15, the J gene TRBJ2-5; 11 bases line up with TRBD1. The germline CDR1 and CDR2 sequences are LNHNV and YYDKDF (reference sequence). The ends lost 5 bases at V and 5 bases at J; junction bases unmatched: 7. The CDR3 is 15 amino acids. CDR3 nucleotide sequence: TGTGCCACCAGCCCTGGACAGGGGGCGCGGGAGACCCAGTACTTC. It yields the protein CATSPGQGARETQYF.

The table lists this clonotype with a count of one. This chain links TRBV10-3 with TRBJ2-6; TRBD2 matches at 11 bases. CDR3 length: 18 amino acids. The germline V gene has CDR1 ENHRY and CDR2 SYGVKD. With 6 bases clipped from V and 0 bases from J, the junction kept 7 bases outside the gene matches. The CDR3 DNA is TGTGCCATCAGACCGGGACTAGCGGAGAGCTCTGGGGCCAACGTCCTGACTTTC. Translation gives CAIRPGLAESSGANVLTF.

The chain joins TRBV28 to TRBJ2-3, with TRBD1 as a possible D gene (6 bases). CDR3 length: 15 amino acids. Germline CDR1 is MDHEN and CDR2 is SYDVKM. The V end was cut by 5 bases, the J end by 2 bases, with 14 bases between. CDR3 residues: CASSQTGPITDTQYF. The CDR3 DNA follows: TGTGCCAGCAGTCAGACAGGACCGATCACAGATACGCAGTATTTT.

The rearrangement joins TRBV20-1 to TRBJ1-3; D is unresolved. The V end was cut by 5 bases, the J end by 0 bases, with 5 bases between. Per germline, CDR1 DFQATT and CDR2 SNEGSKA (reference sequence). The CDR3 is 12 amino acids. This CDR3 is CSAPTSGNTIYF. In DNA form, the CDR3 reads TGCAGTGCTCCCACCTCTGGAAACACCATATATTTT.

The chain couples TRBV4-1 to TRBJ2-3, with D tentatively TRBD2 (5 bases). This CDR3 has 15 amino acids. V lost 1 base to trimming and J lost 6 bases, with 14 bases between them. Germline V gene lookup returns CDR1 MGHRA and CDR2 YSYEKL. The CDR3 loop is CASSQVRAFGDTQYF. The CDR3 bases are TGCGCCAGCAGCCAAGTGCGGGCCTTCGGGGATACGCAGTATTTT.

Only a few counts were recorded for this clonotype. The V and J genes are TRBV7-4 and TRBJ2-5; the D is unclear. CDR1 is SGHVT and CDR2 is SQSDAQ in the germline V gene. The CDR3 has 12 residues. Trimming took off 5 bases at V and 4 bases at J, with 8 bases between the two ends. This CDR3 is CASSQAVETQYF. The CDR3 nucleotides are TGTGCCAGCAGCCAGGCGGTAGAGACCCAGTACTTC.

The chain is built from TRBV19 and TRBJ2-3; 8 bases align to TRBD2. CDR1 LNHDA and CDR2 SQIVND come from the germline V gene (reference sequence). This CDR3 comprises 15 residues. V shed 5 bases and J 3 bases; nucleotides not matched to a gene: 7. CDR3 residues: CASSESGSWTDTQYF. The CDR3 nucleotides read TGTGCCAGTAGTGAAAGCGGGAGTTGGACAGATACGCAGTATTTT.